One sample yielded the 6 T cell receptor beta chains listed below, sequenced in a study of cytomegalovirus exposure and HLA in healthy donors. PCR primers comprised 60 Vbeta and 13 Jbeta primers. Sequenced by immunoSEQ multiplex PCR; TCRdb stores in-frame clones only, minus some. The table lists 65,000 to 95,000 clones, around three quarters of them singletons. The sequenced material came from PBMCs. These receptors were obtained from a man aged 30 to 45 in good health and CMV-seronegative.

The rearrangement links TRBV5-5 to TRBJ2-2; unclear D gene. V was cut by 4 bases and J by 4 bases, with 11 bases left in between. Per the germline V gene, CDR1 is SGHKS and CDR2 is YYEKEE (reference sequence). The CDR3 has 14 residues. CDR3 protein: CASSIAWSTGELFF. Written as DNA, the CDR3 is TGTGCCAGCAGCATCGCATGGAGCACCGGGGAGCTGTTTTTT.

The V gene is TRBV19, the J gene TRBJ2-7; 7 nucleotides match TRBD1. Germline loops: CDR1 LNHDA, CDR2 SQIVND (reference sequence). The J segment lost 7 bases and the V segment lost 10 bases, leaving 16 bases of the junction unmatched. The CDR3 has 14 residues. CDR3 sequence reads: CATILPGQTAEQYF. CDR3 in DNA: TGTGCCACCATTCTGCCGGGACAGACGGCGGAGCAGTACTTC.

The rearrangement uses TRBV5-1 and TRBJ2-1; no reliable D call. The CDR3 extends over 15 amino acids. Per germline, CDR1 SGHRS and CDR2 YFSETQ. The V end lost 4 bases, the J end lost 0 bases, and 11 bases lay between the germline ends. CDR3 sequence reads: CASSPPASSYNEQFF. Written as DNA, the CDR3 is TGCGCCAGCAGCCCCCCGGCTAGCTCCTACAATGAGCAGTTCTTC.

The chain joins TRBV19 to TRBJ1-1, with D unresolved. Trimming stripped 7 bases from V and 0 bases from J, with 12 bases between. The CDR3 totals 14 residues. Per germline, CDR1 LNHDA and CDR2 SQIVND (reference sequence). CDR3 in DNA: TGTGCCAGTAATCAACGGACTCTGAACACTGAAGCTTTCTTT. This encodes CASNQRTLNTEAFF.

Turning to this clone: Other DNA sequences in this sample translate to the same CDR3. The gene calls are TRBV28 and TRBJ1-2, with 7 positions matching TRBD1. Germline lookup yields CDR1 MDHEN and CDR2 SYDVKM. V gave up 1 base and J gave up 2 bases; unmatched junction bases: 1. This CDR3 has 14 residues. CDR3 nucleotides: TGTGCCAGCAGTTTATCAGGGGGGAACTATGGCTACACCTTC. Protein product: CASSLSGGNYGYTF.

This chain uses TRBV10-2 with TRBJ1-1, with 7 bases lining up with TRBD1. This CDR3 has 13 residues. Trimming took 3 bases from V and 11 from J; bases not matched to a gene: 9. Germline V gene sequence: CDR1 WSHSY, CDR2 SAAADI. The CDR3 spells CASSDGTGDYAFF. Here the CDR3 DNA reads TGCGCCAGCAGTGACGGAACAGGGGATTATGCTTTCTTT.